This passage covers 9 T cell receptor beta chains from one sample sequenced in a study of blood T cell repertoires in COVID-19. Assay: immunoSEQ multiplex PCR; the TCRdb copy retains only in-frame clones and omits some. Among some 75,000 clones listed, 85% to 90% were seen once. Material: peripheral blood. These receptors all stem from a man aged 55 to 70 with acute or convalescent COVID-19.

The gene calls are TRBV7-9 and TRBJ2-7; D perhaps matches TRBD2 (5 bases). V was cut by 1 base and J by 7 bases, with 11 bases left in between. Germline CDR1 and CDR2: SEHNR and FQNEAQ (reference sequence). The CDR3 is 13 residues long. CDR3 amino acids: CASSLGPGGEQYF. CDR3 DNA sequence: TGTGCCAGCAGCTTAGGGCCCGGCGGGGAGCAGTACTTC.

The V call is TRBV7-2, the J call TRBJ2-5, with TRBD2 matching 7 bases. Germline trimming cut 2 bases from V and 5 bases from J; bases unmatched to any gene: 2. CDR3 length equals 13 residues. CDR1 and CDR2 (germline): SGHTA, FQGNSA. CDR3 bases: TGTGCCAGCAGCTTAAAGCGGGGTGAGACCCAGTACTTC. Encoded protein: CASSLKRGETQYF.

The V gene is TRBV5-1, the J gene TRBJ2-1; 9 bases match TRBD1. The V and J ends lost 5 bases and 4 bases, in that order; junction bases with no gene match: 7. The CDR3 is made up of 15 amino acids. The germline gives CDR1 SGHRS, CDR2 YFSETQ. The CDR3, as DNA: TGCGCCAGCAGTCAGGACAGGGGAGAATACAATGAGCAGTTCTTC. The encoded protein is CASSQDRGEYNEQFF. Full variable domain (rest looked up from reference TRBV5-1 and TRBJ2-1): KAGVTQTPRYLIKTRGQQVTLSCSPISGHRSVSWYQQTPGQGLQFLFEYFSETQRNKGNFPGRFSGRQFSNSRSEMNVSTLELGDSALYLCASSQDRGEYNEQFFGPGTRLTVL.

J is TRBJ1-4 and V is TRBV28; D is possibly TRBD1 (6 bases). Germline V lookup: CDR1 MDHEN, CDR2 SYDVKM. Between the trimmed V and J ends, which lost 3 bases and 8 bases, there was a span of 13 bases. The CDR3 length is 14 residues. The CDR3 DNA sequence: TGTGCCAGCAGTTTGGAACAGGGCAGGGAAAAACTGTTTTTT. Translated: CASSLEQGREKLFF.

The gene calls are TRBV20-1 and TRBJ1-6; 7 positions match TRBD1. CDR3 length: 14 amino acids. The germline V gene encodes CDR1 DFQATT and CDR2 SNEGSKA (reference sequence). The junction had 5 bases not matched to a gene; V was cut back by 3 bases and J by 6 bases. CDR3 protein: CSASRGQRNSPLHF. CDR3 coding DNA: TGCAGTGCTAGTAGGGGGCAGCGTAATTCACCCCTCCACTTT.

The chain employs TRBV6-5 and TRBJ1-6; D call uncertain. Germline V gene data show CDR1 as MNHEY and CDR2 as SVGAGI. The CDR3 sequence is 13 residues long. Deletions cut 8 bases from V and 8 bases from J, with 13 bases between. The CDR3 DNA reads as TGTGCCAGCGGGGAGCGGTTTGATTCACCCCTCCACTTT. Translated: CASGERFDSPLHF.

V and J are TRBV30 and TRBJ1-1; 7 nucleotides match TRBD1. Germline CDR1 is GTSNPN and CDR2 is SVGIG (reference sequence). After removal of 7 bases from V and 5 bases from J, the junction contained 10 bases not matched to a gene. The CDR3 runs to 13 residues. CDR3 amino acids: CASAGTAGTEAFF. CDR3 bases: TGTGCCTCCGCCGGGACAGCTGGTACTGAAGCTTTCTTT.

J is TRBJ1-2 and V is TRBV3-1 (or the pseudogene TRBV3-2); 8 nucleotides match TRBD1. The CDR3 runs 16 residues. V shed 0 bases and J 5 bases; nucleotides not matched to a gene: 8. CDR1 and CDR2 (germline): LGHDT, YNNKEL (reference sequence). The DNA for the CDR3 is TGTGCCAGCAGCCAAGACCTGGTGGACAGGGCGTATGGCTACACCTTC. As protein: CASSQDLVDRAYGYTF.

J is TRBJ2-3 and V is TRBV7-6, with D possibly TRBD1 on 6 matching bases. Germline loops: CDR1 SGHVS, CDR2 FNYEAQ. The V and J ends lost 1 base and 2 bases respectively, with 13 bases between them. The CDR3 spans 16 residues. The CDR3 loop reads CASSLGRQAPTDTQYF. The CDR3 DNA reads TGTGCCAGCAGCTTAGGGAGACAGGCCCCCACAGATACGCAGTATTTT.